This T cell receptor (beta chain) was captured in a study of shared clonotypes between healthy human individuals. This CDR3 is built from 14 residues. Germline V gene lookup returns CDR1 SGHRS and CDR2 YFSETQ. Between the trimmed V and J ends, which lost 9 bases and 2 bases, there was a span of 17 bases. Sequencing used immunoSEQ multiplex PCR; TCRdb keeps in-frame clones, though not all of them. The profile covers around 2.5 million clones, with approximately 93% appearing a single time and 0.36% taken by the ten largest. The TCR originated in a man aged 18 to 30 in good health. Some clones in this sample may be carry-over from other donors' samples. The rearrangement uses TRBV5-1 and TRBJ2-5, with D tentatively TRBD2 (7 bases). The sample taken for sequencing was naive CD4+ T cells from PBMCs. Subset defined: CD45RA+ positively selected. Here the CDR3 reads CATTGGGSQETQYF. In nucleotides, the CDR3 is TGCGCCACCACGGGGGGCGGGAGTCAAGAGACCCAGTACTTC.